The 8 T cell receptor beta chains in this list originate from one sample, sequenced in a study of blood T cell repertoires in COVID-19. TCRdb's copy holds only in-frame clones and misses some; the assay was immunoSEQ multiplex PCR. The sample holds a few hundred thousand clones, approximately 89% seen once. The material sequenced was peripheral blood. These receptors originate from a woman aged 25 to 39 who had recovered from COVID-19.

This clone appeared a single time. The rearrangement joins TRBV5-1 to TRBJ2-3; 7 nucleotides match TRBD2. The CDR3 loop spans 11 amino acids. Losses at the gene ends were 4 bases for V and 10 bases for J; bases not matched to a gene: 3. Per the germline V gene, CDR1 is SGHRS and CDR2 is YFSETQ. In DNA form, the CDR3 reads TGCGCCAGCAGCGGGCTAGCGGCGCAGTATTTT. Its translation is CASSGLAAQYF. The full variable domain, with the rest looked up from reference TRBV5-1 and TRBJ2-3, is KAGVTQTPRYLIKTRGQQVTLSCSPISGHRSVSWYQQTPGQGLQFLFEYFSETQRNKGNFPGRFSGRQFSNSRSEMNVSTLELGDSALYLCASSGLAAQYFGPGTRLTVL.

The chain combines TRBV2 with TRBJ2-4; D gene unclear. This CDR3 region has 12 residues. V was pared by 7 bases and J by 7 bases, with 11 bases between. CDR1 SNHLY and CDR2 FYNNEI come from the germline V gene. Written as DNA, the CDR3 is TGTGCCAGCAACCGAGAGGTTAACATTCAGTACTTC. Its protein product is CASNREVNIQYF.

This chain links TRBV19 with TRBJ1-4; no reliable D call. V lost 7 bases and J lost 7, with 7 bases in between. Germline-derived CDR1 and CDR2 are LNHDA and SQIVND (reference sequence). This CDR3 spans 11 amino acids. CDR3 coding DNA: TGTGCCAGTAAACAACGTGAAAAACTGTTTTTT. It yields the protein CASKQREKLFF. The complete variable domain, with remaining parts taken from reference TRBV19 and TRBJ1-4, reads DGGITQSPKYLFRKEGQNVTLSCEQNLNHDAMYWYRQDPGQGLRLIYYSQIVNDFQKGDIAEGYSVSREKKESFPLTVTSAQKNPTAFYLCASKQREKLFFGSGTQLSVL.

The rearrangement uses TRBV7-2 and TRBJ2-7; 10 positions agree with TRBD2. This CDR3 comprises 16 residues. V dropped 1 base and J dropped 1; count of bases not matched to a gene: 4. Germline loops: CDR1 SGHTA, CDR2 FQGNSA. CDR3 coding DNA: TGTGCCAGCAGCTTAGATTCTAGCGGGAGTTCCTACGAGCAGTACTTC. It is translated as CASSLDSSGSSYEQYF.

The CDR3 region is CASSATREETQYF. CDR3 nucleotides: TGTGCCAGCAGCGCGACTCGAGAAGAGACCCAGTACTTC. This chain joins TRBV7-2 and TRBJ2-5, with D unresolved. This CDR3 has 13 amino acids. Trimming shortened V by 5 bases and J by 3 bases, and 10 bases separated the two germline ends. Germline CDR1 SGHTA, CDR2 FQGNSA.

The CDR3 coding sequence is TGTGCCAGCAGTTCCGTAGGGGCAACGCAAGAGACCCAGTACTTC. Amino acids: CASSSVGATQETQYF. This chain joins TRBV28 and TRBJ2-5, with D possibly matching TRBD1 (5 bases). Trimming removed 4 bases from V and 2 bases from J, with 14 bases in between. Germline V gene lookup returns CDR1 MDHEN and CDR2 SYDVKM. CDR3 length: 15 residues.

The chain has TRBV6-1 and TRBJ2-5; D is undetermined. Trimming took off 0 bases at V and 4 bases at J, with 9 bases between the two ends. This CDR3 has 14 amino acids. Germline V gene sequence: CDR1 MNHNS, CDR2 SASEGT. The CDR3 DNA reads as TGTGCCAGCAGTGAAGCATACAGCAGAGAGACCCAGTACTTC. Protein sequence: CASSEAYSRETQYF.

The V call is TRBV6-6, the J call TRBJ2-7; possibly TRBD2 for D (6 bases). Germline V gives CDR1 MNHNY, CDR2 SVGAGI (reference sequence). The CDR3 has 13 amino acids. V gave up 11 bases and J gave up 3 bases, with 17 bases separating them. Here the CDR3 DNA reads TGTGCCGTCCGTGGCAGGACTATCTACGAGCAGTACTTC. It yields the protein CAVRGRTIYEQYF.